This passage covers 10 T cell receptor beta chains from one sample sequenced in a study of blood T cell repertoires in COVID-19 (dated by TCRdb to 2018 to 2020). The library was generated by the immunoSEQ multiplex PCR assay. TCRdb mirrors the immuneACCESS table, restricted to in-frame sequences. Some clones are absent from its copies; in checked studies, under half trace to an unresolved V gene, and the reason for the others is unknown. The sample table shows approximately 50,000 clones, and 85% to 90% are seen once. More than 8.5% of the sample is taken by the ten largest. The sequencing sample was made of peripheral blood. These receptors came from a human donor in a cohort sampled during active COVID-19.

CDR3 in amino acids: CASRFIQGYEQYF. The DNA of the CDR3 is TGTGCCAGCAGATTTATACAGGGGTACGAGCAGTACTTC. V is TRBV6-5 and J is TRBJ2-7; TRBD1 matches at 7 bases. The CDR3 covers 13 residues. Germline CDR1 and CDR2: MNHEY and SVGAGI. V trimming: 6 bases; J trimming: 4 bases; junction bases outside the gene matches: 6.

The V gene is TRBV6-6, the J gene TRBJ2-5; D is perhaps TRBD1 (5 bases). The CDR3 totals 13 residues. Trimming shortened V by 10 bases and J by 2 bases, and 14 bases separated the two germline ends. From germline, CDR1 is MNHNY and CDR2 SVGAGI (reference sequence). The CDR3 reads CATSGLSQETQYF. The CDR3 coding sequence is TGTGCCACCTCAGGGTTGTCACAAGAGACCCAGTACTTC.

The chain recombines TRBV27 with TRBJ2-4, with D perhaps matching TRBD2 (6 bases). CDR1 is MNHEY, CDR2 SMNVEV, per germline (reference sequence). The CDR3 spans 14 residues. The V end was cut by 5 bases, the J end by 3 bases, with 11 bases between. The CDR3 region has the DNA TGTGCCAGCAGTGCGGGGCGCGGCAAAAACATTCAGTACTTC. Amino acid sequence: CASSAGRGKNIQYF.

This clone was seen only once. The chain carries TRBV4-3 and TRBJ1-3, with a weak D call TRBD1 (6 bases). From germline, CDR1 is LGHNA and CDR2 YSLEER. This CDR3 comprises 15 residues. Trimming took 0 bases from V and 4 from J, leaving 10 bases between them. This CDR3 is CASSQDAGGGNTIYF. For the CDR3, the DNA is TGCGCCAGCAGCCAAGATGCGGGGGGCGGAAACACCATATATTTT.

The chain combines TRBV3-1 (or the pseudogene TRBV3-2) with TRBJ1-2, with 10 positions matching TRBD1. Germline CDR1 and CDR2: LGHDT and YNNKEL (reference sequence). The CDR3 runs to 13 residues. The junction had 4 bases not matched to a gene; V was cut back by 3 bases and J by 9 bases. The CDR3 coding sequence is TGTGCCAGCAGCCAGGGGGACAGGGGACGCTACACCTTC. Residues: CASSQGDRGRYTF.

This clone was observed a single time. The chain links TRBV18 to TRBJ1-1; D is uncertain. Between the trimmed V and J ends, which lost 4 bases and 3 bases, there was a span of 9 bases. The CDR3 consists of 13 residues. CDR1 KGHSH and CDR2 LQKENI come from the germline V gene. The CDR3 region is CASSHSRDTEAFF. The CDR3 DNA sequence: TGTGCCAGCTCACATTCACGAGACACTGAAGCTTTCTTT.

V and J are TRBV27 and TRBJ1-1, with D hard to call. Germline assignment: CDR1 MNHEY and CDR2 SMNVEV (reference sequence). V was shortened by 3 bases and J by 6 bases, with 17 bases between the two germline ends. There are 15 residues in the CDR3. In nucleotides, the CDR3 is TGTGCCAGCAGTTTTCAGACACCGGGGAGGGCTGAAGCTTTCTTT. Translation: CASSFQTPGRAEAFF.

The chain has TRBV29-1 and TRBJ1-1, with TRBD1 as a possible D gene (6 bases). Germline V gene data show CDR1 as SQVTM and CDR2 as ANQGSEA. The length of the CDR3 is 12 residues. V lost 7 bases and J 3 bases, leaving 12 bases between the germline ends. The CDR3 nucleotides read TGCAGCGCCGGGACACAGTACACTGAAGCTTTCTTT. It specifies CSAGTQYTEAFF.

The J gene is TRBJ2-2, the V gene TRBV2; D is ambiguous. Germline lookup yields CDR1 SNHLY and CDR2 FYNNEI. The CDR3 has 13 amino acids. Trimming left V 2 bases short and J 9 bases short, with 10 bases between. DNA of the CDR3: TGTGCCAGCAGTGAACCCCGCTACCGGGAGCTGTTTTTT. Its protein product is CASSEPRYRELFF.

The chain has TRBV28 and TRBJ2-5; D might be TRBD1 (6 bases). V lost 7 bases and J lost 2, with 11 bases in between. This CDR3 is built from 13 residues. CDR1 MDHEN and CDR2 SYDVKM come from the germline V gene. The CDR3, as DNA: TGTGCCAGCAATGGGGGCGGACAAGAGACCCAGTACTTC. As protein: CASNGGGQETQYF.